The 14 T cell receptor beta chains listed next were all sequenced from one sample in a study of T cell responses to AZD1222 COVID-19 vaccine. Profiled with immunoSEQ multiplex PCR; TCRdb holds only in-frame clones, not every one. The sample has about 56,000 clones, about 88% seen once; the top ten hold roughly 7.2%. The sample was peripheral blood, taken 28 days after the second AZD1222 dose. These receptors came from an adult who received the AZD1222 COVID-19 vaccine.

V and J are TRBV6-5 and TRBJ2-1; 13 bases agree with TRBD2. The germline V gene has CDR1 MNHEY and CDR2 SVGAGI. V lost 4 bases and J lost 8; bases outside the gene matches: 5. CDR3 length: 15 residues. CDR3 bases: TGTGCCAGCAGTTTAACTAGCGGGGGGGCCCATGAGCAGTTCTTC. Residues: CASSLTSGGAHEQFF.

V is TRBV5-1 and J is TRBJ1-1; D unresolved. Deletions cut 2 bases from V and 6 bases from J, with 5 bases between. From germline, CDR1 is SGHRS and CDR2 YFSETQ. This CDR3 contains 11 residues. The CDR3 coding sequence is TGCGCCAGCAGCTTTACAGCTGAAGCTTTCTTT. Amino acids: CASSFTAEAFF.

This clone was counted between two and nine times. This rearrangement joins TRBV9 to TRBJ1-4; D is uncertain. Per the germline V gene, CDR1 is SGDLS and CDR2 is YYNGEE. V shed 4 bases and J shed 5 bases, with 9 bases lying between them. The CDR3 covers 13 residues. The CDR3 spells CASSRTGNEKLFF. The CDR3 nucleotides are TGTGCCAGCAGCCGGACGGGGAATGAAAAACTGTTTTTT.

The chain has TRBV11-2 and TRBJ1-2, with 9 bases that match TRBD1. With 8 bases clipped from V and 7 bases from J, the junction kept 8 bases outside the gene matches. Germline loops: CDR1 SGHAT, CDR2 FQNNGV. This CDR3 is built from 13 residues. CDR3 coding DNA: TGTGCCAGCTCCCCAACAGGGGGCTCTGGCTACACCTTC. Protein product: CASSPTGGSGYTF.

The chain employs TRBV6-5 and TRBJ2-2; possibly TRBD1 for D (6 bases). V was cut by 6 bases and J by 4 bases, with 12 bases left in between. The germline V gene has CDR1 MNHEY and CDR2 SVGAGI. This CDR3 has 14 amino acids. The CDR3 sequence is CASSLGQSTGELFF. The CDR3 coding sequence is TGTGCCAGCAGCTTGGGACAAAGCACCGGGGAGCTGTTTTTT.

CDR3 amino acids: CASASGPDTDTQYF. The DNA of the CDR3 is TGTGCCAGCGCTTCCGGGCCAGACACAGATACGCAGTATTTT. V is TRBV7-8 and J is TRBJ2-3; D unclear. Germline values: CDR1 SGHVS, CDR2 FQNEAQ. Trimming took 8 bases from V and 2 from J, leaving 14 bases between them. The CDR3 is 14 residues long. The entire variable domain, with the rest obtained from reference TRBV7-8 and TRBJ2-3, is as follows: GAGVSQSPRYKVAKRGQDVALRCDPISGHVSLFWYQQALGQGPEFLTYFQNEAQLDKSGLPSDRFFAERPEGSVSTLKIQRTQQEDSAVYLCASASGPDTDTQYFGPGTRLTVL.

The chain employs TRBV28 and TRBJ2-2; D possibly uses TRBD1 or TRBD2 (6 bases each). The V end was cut by 3 bases, the J end by 4 bases, with 12 bases between. CDR3 size: 15 residues. Germline lookup yields CDR1 MDHEN and CDR2 SYDVKM. The CDR3 nucleotides read TGTGCCAGCAGTTTGCGGGACATTTTCACCGGGGAGCTGTTTTTT. This codes for CASSLRDIFTGELFF.

V is TRBV2 and J is TRBJ2-3; D perhaps matches TRBD2 (6 bases). The V gene lost 3 bases and the J gene lost 6 bases, with 7 bases spanning the gap. The CDR3 spans 12 residues. The V gene's germline CDR1 is SNHLY and CDR2 FYNNEI. CDR3 nucleotides: TGTGCCAGCAGTGAGACTAGTGATACGCAGTATTTT. Its protein product is CASSETSDTQYF.

The chain joins TRBV5-1 to TRBJ2-1; 8 bases are shared with TRBD2. The V segment lost 4 bases and the J segment 7 bases; nucleotides outside the gene matches: 13. This CDR3 region has 16 residues. Per the germline V gene, CDR1 is SGHRS and CDR2 is YFSETQ. CDR3 protein: CASSPEGRTSRNEQFF. CDR3 coding DNA: TGCGCCAGCAGCCCGGAGGGGCGGACTAGCAGAAATGAGCAGTTCTTC.

J is TRBJ1-5 and V is TRBV19; D might be TRBD1 (5 bases). The V end lost 6 bases, the J end lost 0 bases, and 12 bases lay between the germline ends. CDR1 is LNHDA and CDR2 is SQIVND in the germline V gene (reference sequence). CDR3 size: 15 residues. CDR3 region: CASRVLGDSNQPQHF. DNA for the CDR3: TGTGCCAGTAGGGTCTTGGGGGATAGCAATCAGCCCCAGCATTTT.

The rearrangement uses TRBV9 and TRBJ2-1; possible D gene TRBD2, 5 bases. CDR1 is SGDLS and CDR2 is YYNGEE in the germline V gene. The germline V and J ends were trimmed by 0 bases and 0 bases, with 7 bases remaining between them. The CDR3 runs to 15 residues. Here the CDR3 DNA reads TGTGCCAGCAGCGTAGTTGGGAGCTCCTACAATGAGCAGTTCTTC. Protein: CASSVVGSSYNEQFF.

The chain joins TRBV5-6 to TRBJ2-7; tentative D call: TRBD1 (6 bases). V lost 2 bases and J lost 4, with 10 bases in between. CDR3 length: 13 amino acids. Germline V lookup: CDR1 SGHDT, CDR2 YYEEEE. The CDR3 nucleotides read TGTGCCAGCAGCTTCGCCAGGGGATACGAGCAGTACTTC. Amino acids: CASSFARGYEQYF.

The V gene is TRBV7-3, the J gene TRBJ1-2, with D possibly being TRBD1 (5 bases). CDR1 and CDR2 (germline): SGHTA, FQGTGA. V was trimmed by 5 bases and J by 4 bases, leaving 11 bases between them. The CDR3 runs to 13 residues. For the CDR3, the DNA is TGTGCCAGCAGCCCTGGGACCGGCTATGGCTACACCTTC. It codes for CASSPGTGYGYTF.

A few counts support this clone. The chain uses TRBV6-5 and TRBJ1-2; D call uncertain. The CDR3 has 14 amino acids. Trimming took 7 bases from V and 3 from J, leaving 15 bases between them. Germline-derived CDR1 and CDR2 are MNHEY and SVGAGI. The CDR3 loop reads CASTPGGDYYGYTF. The DNA of the CDR3 is TGTGCCAGCACCCCTGGCGGCGACTACTATGGCTACACCTTC.